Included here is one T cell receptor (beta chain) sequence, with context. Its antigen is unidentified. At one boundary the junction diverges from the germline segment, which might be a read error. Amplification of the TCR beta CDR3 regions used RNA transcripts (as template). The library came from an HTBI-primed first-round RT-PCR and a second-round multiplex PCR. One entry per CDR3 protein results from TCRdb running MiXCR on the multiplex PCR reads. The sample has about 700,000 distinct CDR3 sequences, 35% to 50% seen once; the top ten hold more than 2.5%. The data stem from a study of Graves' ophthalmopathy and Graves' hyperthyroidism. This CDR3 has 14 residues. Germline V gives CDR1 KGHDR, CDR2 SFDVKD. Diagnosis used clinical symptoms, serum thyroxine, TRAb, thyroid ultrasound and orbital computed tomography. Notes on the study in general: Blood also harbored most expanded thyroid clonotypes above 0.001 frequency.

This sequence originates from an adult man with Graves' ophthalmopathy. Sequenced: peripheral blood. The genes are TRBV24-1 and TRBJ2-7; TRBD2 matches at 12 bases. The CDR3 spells CATSDSSGRGDEQF. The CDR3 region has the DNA TGTGCCACCAGTGATTCTAGCGGGAGGGGGGATGAGCAGTTC.